This is a list of T cell receptor beta chains from one sample in a study of cytomegalovirus exposure and HLA in healthy donors. Using immunoSEQ multiplex PCR, the repertoire was profiled, and TCRdb retains in-frame clones only, with some absent. The sample consists of approximately 90,000 clones, over 60% of them appearing once. Sequencing was performed on PBMCs. These receptors were obtained from a young man in good health and CMV-seronegative. CDR3s include the opening cysteine and the closing phenylalanine or tryptophan. The order of the fields is J gene, D gene, V gene, clone size, CDR3 protein, CDR3 DNA. The D gene is left open where the match is weak. Size is omitted from some rows. Given values are once, few, many or a class for expanded clones.

j_call: TRBJ2-3
d_call: TRBD1
v_call: TRBV28
clone_size: -
cdr3_aa: CASSPTGDYTDTQYF
cdr3_nt: TGTGCCAGCAGCCCGACAGGGGATTACACAGATACGCAGTATTTT

j_call: TRBJ2-2
d_call: -
v_call: TRBV27
clone_size: -
cdr3_aa: CASSSGSWNTGELFF
cdr3_nt: TGTGCCAGCAGTTCCGGGTCTTGGAACACCGGGGAGCTGTTTTTT

j_call: TRBJ2-1
d_call: -
v_call: TRBV5-4
clone_size: -
cdr3_aa: CASSLAAASGYNEQFF
cdr3_nt: TGTGCCAGCAGCTTGGCCGCGGCGTCGGGGTACAATGAGCAGTTCTTC

j_call: TRBJ2-2
d_call: -
v_call: TRBV4-2
clone_size: -
cdr3_aa: CASSKEGLNTGELFF
cdr3_nt: TGTGCCAGCAGTAAGGAGGGACTTAACACCGGGGAGCTGTTTTTT

j_call: TRBJ1-4
d_call: TRBD1
v_call: TRBV28
clone_size: few
cdr3_aa: CASSQGATNEKLFF
cdr3_nt: TGTGCCAGCAGCCAGGGGGCAACTAATGAAAAACTGTTTTTT

j_call: TRBJ2-1
d_call: TRBD2
v_call: TRBV28
clone_size: -
cdr3_aa: CASSFSGLAGGSSYNEQFF
cdr3_nt: TGTGCCAGCAGTTTCTCAGGGCTAGCGGGAGGGAGCTCCTACAATGAGCAGTTCTTC

j_call: TRBJ2-5
d_call: TRBD1
v_call: TRBV28
clone_size: -
cdr3_aa: CASQGARETQYF
cdr3_nt: TGTGCCAGCCAGGGGGCCAGGGAGACCCAGTACTTC

j_call: TRBJ2-5
d_call: -
v_call: TRBV19
clone_size: few
cdr3_aa: CASSIRGYQETQYF
cdr3_nt: TGTGCCAGTAGTATACGAGGGTACCAAGAGACCCAGTACTTC

j_call: TRBJ2-1
d_call: -
v_call: TRBV28
clone_size: few
cdr3_aa: CAIEGVGSSYNEQFF
cdr3_nt: TGTGCCATCGAGGGGGTCGGAAGCTCCTACAATGAGCAGTTCTTC

j_call: TRBJ1-1
d_call: -
v_call: TRBV5-1
clone_size: -
cdr3_aa: CASSLAGENTEAFF
cdr3_nt: TGCGCCAGCAGCTTGGCGGGGGAGAACACTGAAGCTTTCTTT